This passage covers 8 T cell receptor beta chains from one sample sequenced in a study of CD8+ T cells in alopecia areata. cDNA serving as the sequencing template came from extracted, reverse transcribed RNA. Sequencing was performed with immunoSEQ multiplex PCR; in TCRdb, only in-frame clones are kept and a portion is missing. The sample yields roughly 150,000 clones, about 53% seen once. Here the sequenced sample was CD8+ T cells sorted from blood, taken at week 0. These TCRs come from a human donor with alopecia areata.

Comment on this clone: Other DNA sequences in the sample encode the same CDR3. CDR3 nucleotide sequence: TGTGCCTGGAGTGTACAAGGGGCCACTGAAGCTTTCTTT. The encoded protein is CAWSVQGATEAFF. V is TRBV30 and J is TRBJ1-1, with D possibly TRBD1 on 5 matching bases. The CDR3 has 13 amino acids. From germline, CDR1 is GTSNPN and CDR2 SVGIG (reference sequence). Deletions cut 0 bases from V and 4 bases from J, with 9 bases between.

This sequence joins TRBV10-2 and TRBJ1-2; D possibly corresponds to TRBD1 (6 bases). Trimming left V 3 bases short and J 8 bases short, with 13 bases between. This CDR3 comprises 13 residues. Germline values: CDR1 WSHSY, CDR2 SAAADI. The CDR3 nucleotides are TGCGCCAGCAGTGAATTGGGGGCGGAAGGCTACACCTTC. Its translation: CASSELGAEGYTF.

V usage is TRBV30 and J usage is TRBJ2-1; perhaps TRBD2 as D (7 bases). CDR3 length: 12 residues. Trimming pared 0 bases from V and 9 bases from J, leaving 9 bases between. CDR1 and CDR2 (germline): GTSNPN, SVGIG (reference sequence). CDR3 amino acids: CAWSVGGVEQFF. Here the CDR3 DNA reads TGTGCCTGGAGTGTAGGGGGGGTTGAGCAGTTCTTC.

The chain is built from TRBV9 and TRBJ2-3; D gene ambiguous. Trimming removed 0 bases from V and 5 bases from J, with 4 bases in between. The CDR3 runs to 12 residues. Germline V gene data show CDR1 as SGDLS and CDR2 as YYNGEE. CDR3 coding DNA: TGTGCCAGCAGCGTAGTGCTAGATACGCAGTATTTT. Protein: CASSVVLDTQYF.

This chain links TRBV5-6 with TRBJ1-6; no clear D. This CDR3 has 14 amino acids. The germline V and J ends were trimmed by 1 base and 10 bases, with 12 bases remaining between them. CDR1 is SGHDT and CDR2 is YYEEEE in the germline V gene. The DNA of the CDR3 is TGTGCCAGCAGCTTGTCAGTTCTGGGATCACCCCTCCACTTT. It specifies CASSLSVLGSPLHF.

J is TRBJ2-1 and V is TRBV5-1; D not certain. Trimming cost V 3 bases and J 8 bases, with 18 bases left between them. The germline CDR1 and CDR2 sequences are SGHRS and YFSETQ. The CDR3 loop spans 15 amino acids. Here the CDR3 DNA reads TGCGCCAGCAGCTGCGTCCCCTTAAGTGAGGATGAGCAGTTCTTC. Translation: CASSCVPLSEDEQFF. Combining the CDR3 with reference TRBV5-1 and TRBJ2-1 gives the whole variable domain KAGVTQTPRYLIKTRGQQVTLSCSPISGHRSVSWYQQTPGQGLQFLFEYFSETQRNKGNFPGRFSGRQFSNSRSEMNVSTLELGDSALYLCASSCVPLSEDEQFFGPGTRLTVL.

The chain carries TRBV13 and TRBJ2-1; no reliable D call. The germline V and J ends were trimmed by 3 bases and 6 bases, with 6 bases remaining between them. The CDR3 has 12 amino acids. Per the germline V gene, CDR1 is PRHDT and CDR2 is FYEKMQ (reference sequence). The CDR3 region has the DNA TGTGCCAGCAGCTTCTATGGCAATGAGCAGTTCTTC. This codes for CASSFYGNEQFF.

The table lists this clone with a count of one. The chain joins TRBV7-2 to TRBJ2-7; D unclear. Deletions cut 2 bases from V and 4 bases from J, with 12 bases between. The CDR3 totals 14 residues. Germline CDR1 and CDR2: SGHTA and FQGNSA. The CDR3 nucleotides are TGTGCCAGCAGCTTATCAGTTCCACTATACGAGCAGTACTTC. This codes for CASSLSVPLYEQYF.